What follows describes a single T cell receptor beta chain. The CDR3 extends over 13 amino acids. In germline, CDR1 is MDHEN, CDR2 SYDVKM. Trimming left V 10 bases short and J 2 bases short, with 14 bases between. TCRdb keeps only in-frame clones here, not all; method: immunoSEQ multiplex PCR. The table lists about 190,000 clones, about 82% of them singletons, with more than 7.5% in the top ten. This entry is derived from a study of blood T cell repertoires in COVID-19. The wider study: There were acute and convalescent COVID-19 samples, and they came from the United States, Italy and Spain.

Participant-given clinical history determined each cohort assignment. The sample taken for sequencing was PBMCs or T cells enriched from blood (not recorded which). The chain employs TRBV28 and TRBJ2-5; TRBD1 is a possible D gene (6 bases). The TCR sequence derives from a woman younger than 45 who had recovered from COVID-19. The CDR3 reads CATTRGGQETQYF. In DNA form, the CDR3 reads TGTGCCACCACCAGGGGCGGTCAAGAGACCCAGTACTTC.